The rows below give T cell receptor beta chains drawn from one sample of a study of beta chain features in type 1 diabetes. TCRdb's table, derived via immunoSEQ multiplex PCR, lists solely in-frame clones and lacks some. The sample has around 180,000 clones, over 6% seen once. Specimen: central memory CD4+ T cells from blood. The receptors shown here come from a young man with type 1 diabetes. CDR3s include the opening cysteine and the closing phenylalanine or tryptophan. The order of the fields is D gene, V gene, clone size, J gene, CDR3 DNA, CDR3 protein. The D gene is left open where the match is weak. Clone size is not always given. Where it is, it says once, few, many or a class for expanded clones.

.	TRBV9	.	TRBJ2-5	TGTGCCAGCAGCTCCCGGCCAGGCCAAGAGACCCAGTACTTC	CASSSRPGQETQYF
.	TRBV30	.	TRBJ2-5	TGTGCCTGGGACCGGGGTCTTCAAGAGACCCAGTACTTC	CAWDRGLQETQYF
TRBD2	TRBV5-1	few	TRBJ2-7	TGCGCCAGCAGCCTGGGCCGCGGGACTAGCGGGAGGTACGAGCAGTACTTC	CASSLGRGTSGRYEQYF
.	TRBV5-4	many	TRBJ2-5	TGTGCCAGCAGCTTGGTGGGGGGACAGACCCAGTACTTC	CASSLVGGQTQYF
.	TRBV10-2	.	TRBJ1-6	TGCGCCAGCAGCTCACAGGGAAGTAGCTCACCCCTCCACTTT	CASSSQGSSSPLHF
.	TRBV5-1	few	TRBJ1-1	TGCGCCAGCAGCTTGCAGGGAATTGAAGCTTTCTTT	CASSLQGIEAFF
TRBD2	TRBV7-2	.	TRBJ2-1	TGTGCCAGCAGCTTAGAGGGCGGGAGTGCTAATGAGCAGTTCTTC	CASSLEGGSANEQFF
TRBD1	TRBV28	.	TRBJ1-2	TGTGCCAGCACCGAGACAGGGTTGTATGGCTACACCTTC	CASTETGLYGYTF
.	TRBV6-6	few	TRBJ2-3	TGTGCCAGCAGTTACGATGGGGCTAGGGATACGCAGTATTTT	CASSYDGARDTQYF
.	TRBV29-1	.	TRBJ2-7	TGCAGCGTTGTAATCTTAGGGGAGGCATACGAGCAGTACTTC	CSVVILGEAYEQYF
TRBD1	TRBV5-1	.	TRBJ1-1	TGCGCCAGCAGCCCTCGGACAGGGGGCACTGAAGCTTTCTTT	CASSPRTGGTEAFF
TRBD1	TRBV7-9	few	TRBJ2-5	TGTGCCAGCAATCTAGTGCCAGGGGGCCAAGAGACCCAGTACTTC	CASNLVPGGQETQYF
TRBD2	TRBV19	.	TRBJ2-7	TGTGCCAGTAGTACCCGAGGGACTAGCGGGAGCCACGAGCAGTACTTC	CASSTRGTSGSHEQYF
.	TRBV7-9	.	TRBJ2-3	TGTGCCAGCAGCTTAGGAGAGGGCACGCAGTATTTT	CASSLGEGTQYF
TRBD2	TRBV7-8	.	TRBJ2-1	TGTGCCAGCACCATAGGGCGGGAGAACAATGAGCAGTTCTTC	CASTIGRENNEQFF
TRBD1	TRBV18	few	TRBJ1-1	TGTGCCAGCTCCCGAGGACAGGGGGAATACACTGAAGCTTTCTTT	CASSRGQGEYTEAFF
TRBD1	TRBV7-9	few	TRBJ1-1	TGTGCCAGCAGCCAGGACAGGGAAACTGAAGCTTTCTTT	CASSQDRETEAFF
.	TRBV9	many	TRBJ2-1	TGTGCCAGCAGTACTAGTGTTCGCGACAATGAGCAGTTCTTC	CASSTSVRDNEQFF
.	TRBV2	few	TRBJ1-2	TGTGCCAGCAGTGAAGGAGGGGGAAGAGGCTACACCTTC	CASSEGGGRGYTF
.	TRBV11-3	few	TRBJ2-5	TGTGCCAGCAGCCTCGGACAACCACAAGAGACCCAGTACTTC	CASSLGQPQETQYF
TRBD1	TRBV27	.	TRBJ1-1	TGTGCCAGCAGATTAACAGGGGGAACGTTGGGAAAGGTATGGGGCACTGAAGCTTTCTTT	CASRLTGGTLGKVWGTEAFF
TRBD1	TRBV6-4	few	TRBJ2-7	TGTGCCAGCAGTGACCGGGCAGGGGGATACGAGCAGTACTTC	CASSDRAGGYEQYF
TRBD1	TRBV5-1	.	TRBJ1-2	TGCGCCAGCAGTTACCAGGGGGGTGACTATGGCTACACCTTC	CASSYQGGDYGYTF
.	TRBV6-5	.	TRBJ1-6	TGTGCCAGCAGTTACGATGGGGGGTACAATTCACCCCTCCACTTT	CASSYDGGYNSPLHF
TRBD1	TRBV10-3	.	TRBJ2-7	TGTGCCATCAGACTGGGACAGGCCGGAGCCGAGCAGTACTTC	CAIRLGQAGAEQYF
TRBD1	TRBV2	.	TRBJ2-7	TGTGCCAGCAGATTAAGTCCAGGGGGTCATTATGGCTTC	CASRLSPGGHYGF
.	TRBV4-3	.	TRBJ1-1	TGCGCCAGCAGCCCAGATTGGGGGGGAGCTTTCTTT	CASSPDWGGAFF
.	TRBV6-5	.	TRBJ1-2	TGTGCCACCAGTTGGGACTCAGCTAACTATGGCTACACCTTC	CATSWDSANYGYTF
.	TRBV14	.	TRBJ2-7	TGTGCCAGCAGCCAAGCAGGATTCGACTACGAGCAGTACTTC	CASSQAGFDYEQYF
TRBD2	TRBV4-1	few	TRBJ2-1	TGCGCCAGCAGCCAAACGGGATCCCGGGGGGGGGACAATGAGCAGTTCTTC	CASSQTGSRGGDNEQFF
TRBD2	TRBV19	.	TRBJ2-1	TGTGCCAGTAGTGCTCGGCTAGCGGGGCTTACCAATGAGCAGTTCTTC	CASSARLAGLTNEQFF
.	TRBV18	few	TRBJ2-7	TGTGCCAGCTCACCACGTAGCGCTAGGTCCTACGAGCAGTACTTC	CASSPRSARSYEQYF
.	TRBV7-9	.	TRBJ2-5	TGTGCCAGCAGCTTTTCCAGGGCGGTTTTGGAGACCCAGTACTTC	CASSFSRAVLETQYF
TRBD1	TRBV7-2	.	TRBJ1-2	TGTGCCAGCAGCTTAGCGCGGGCAGGGGGAAGGGATGGCTACACCTTC	CASSLARAGGRDGYTF
TRBD2	TRBV28	.	TRBJ2-7	TGTGCCAGCAGTTTAAGCGGGACTAGCGGGTCCATCTACGAGCAGTACTTC	CASSLSGTSGSIYEQYF
TRBD2	TRBV28	few	TRBJ2-7	TGTGCCAGCAGGACTAGCATCCACGAGCAGTACTTC	CASRTSIHEQYF
.	TRBV5-1	.	TRBJ2-3	TGCGCCAGCACCATAAGCGGCGCAGATACGCAGTATTTT	CASTISGADTQYF
.	TRBV20-1	few	TRBJ2-5	TGCAGTGCTTTTCCCGTGGAGACCCAGTACTTC	CSAFPVETQYF
TRBD2	TRBV4-3	few	TRBJ2-1	TGCGCCAGCAGCCAAGAGGGCAGCGGGGGAAATGAGCAGTTCTTC	CASSQEGSGGNEQFF
.	TRBV14	few	TRBJ1-2	TGTGCCAGCAGCGGGCCGTTGGGCAGCGGGTACTATGGCTACACCTTC	CASSGPLGSGYYGYTF
.	TRBV2	.	TRBJ2-7	TGTGCCAGCAGTGAGGGGCCTGAGTACGAGCAGTACTTC	CASSEGPEYEQYF
.	TRBV14	few	TRBJ2-7	TGTGCCAGCAGCCAATCTGAGCAGCGGAGTATGGGAGAGCAGTACTTC	CASSQSEQRSMGEQYF
TRBD1	TRBV27	.	TRBJ1-1	TGTGCCAGCAGTTCCGGTATAGGGGGCTTAGCCACTGAAGCTTTCTTT	CASSSGIGGLATEAFF
TRBD1	TRBV5-1	few	TRBJ2-7	TGCGCCAGCAGCTGGGGACAGGGGAACCACGAGCAGTACTTC	CASSWGQGNHEQYF
.	TRBV6-5	.	TRBJ2-5	TGTGCCAGCAGTATCCGACAGGTGGCGGGAGAGACCCAGTACTTC	CASSIRQVAGETQYF
.	TRBV28	many	TRBJ2-7	TGTGCCAGCAGAAGGACCGCGGGCCACGAGCAGTACTTC	CASRRTAGHEQYF
.	TRBV30	.	TRBJ1-2	TGTGCCTGGAGGACAGGTCGACTGACTAACTATGGCTACACCTTC	CAWRTGRLTNYGYTF
TRBD1	TRBV19	.	TRBJ1-2	TGTGCCAGTTCTGAACTCGGACAGGCTAACTATGGCTACACCTTC	CASSELGQANYGYTF
.	TRBV30	few	TRBJ2-7	TGTGCCTGGAGCTCTGCAGGGTATATGAAGAACGAGCAGTACTTC	CAWSSAGYMKNEQYF
.	TRBV21-1	few	TRBJ2-2	TGTGCCAAACCCCAGGCGAACACCGGGGAGCTGTTTTTT	CAKPQANTGELFF
.	TRBV28	few	TRBJ1-3	TGTGCCAGCAGTTCCCTCGGGGGAAACACCATATATTTT	CASSSLGGNTIYF
.	TRBV18	few	TRBJ1-4	TGTGCCAGCTCACCCTATACCAGGGCAACTAATGAAAAACTGTTTTTT	CASSPYTRATNEKLFF
.	TRBV18	many	TRBJ2-7	TGTGCCAGCTCACCACCGGGTCGAGGGTCTCGGGCCTCCTACGAGCAGTACTTC	CASSPPGRGSRASYEQYF